This T cell receptor (beta chain) stems from a study of blood T cell repertoires in COVID-19. Across the whole study: The United States, Italy and Spain supplied acute and convalescent COVID-19 samples. PBMCs, B-cell-depleted T cells, or T cells were the source of the cDNA or gDNA that made up the material.

The CDR3 is made up of 15 amino acids. The ends lost 6 bases at V and 4 bases at J; junction bases unmatched: 8. Germline V CDR1 and CDR2: MDHEN, SYDVKM. In the study's own analysis: Nucleated cell number was recorded as an estimate derived from reference gene primer amplification. Assay: immunoSEQ multiplex PCR; the TCRdb copy retains only in-frame clones and omits some. The DNA gave D and trimming, while V, J and clone size come from that table. The repertoire consists of 250,000 to 300,000 clones, with around 87% occurring once and the leading ten covering over 2%. This clonotype originated in a woman between 45 and 65 years old who had recovered from COVID-19. The rearrangement joins TRBV28 to TRBJ1-5; 8 bases are a match to TRBD1. What was sequenced was peripheral blood. The CDR3 DNA follows: TGTGCCAGCAGGACCCAGGGGGCATGGAATCAGCCCCAGCATTTT. Translation: CASRTQGAWNQPQHF.